This paragraph covers one TCR beta chain sequence. This specimen comes from a study of blood T cell repertoires in COVID-19. Trimming cost V 4 bases and J 1 base, with 13 bases left between them. The CDR3 extends over 15 amino acids. Germline CDR1 and CDR2: MDHEN and SYDVKM. Assay: immunoSEQ multiplex PCR; the TCRdb copy retains only in-frame clones and omits some. Of 300,000 to 450,000 clones listed, around 87% are singletons. The sequencing sample was made of PBMCs or T cells enriched from blood (not recorded which). The chain couples TRBV28 to TRBJ1-1, with D unresolved. The receptor comes from a man aged 35-49 years in a cohort exposed to, infected with or recovered from COVID-19 (not recorded which). The CDR3 region has the DNA TGTGCCAGCAGTTATCCCGCCGGGGAGAACACTGAAGCTTTCTTT. This codes for CASSYPAGENTEAFF.